Detailed here is one TCR beta chain. It has no known antigen specificity. Per-base qualities were not stored, and no clone one base away is much larger. The sample is drawn from a study of blood T cell repertoires in COVID-19 (dated by TCRdb to 2020 to 2021). For the study in its entirety: Collaborator samples came from the United States, Italy and Spain and covered acute and convalescent phases of COVID-19. The material from the prospective study consisted of cDNA or gDNA derived from T cells, B-cell-depleted T cells, or PBMCs. The dataset comprised deeply sampled blood TCRbeta repertoires from subjects exposed to, actively infected with, or recovered from COVID-19. A freely available public database, intended as a resource for researchers studying the immune response to SARS-CoV-2, is where the repertoires were released. Samples were obtained from the ongoing ImmuneRACE study (first 160 participants) and from over 1,000 subjects provided by 6 global collaborators. The sample metadata nearly always contained a de-identified subject ID, COVID-19 status, age in years and sex. HLA class I and class II types, where available, came from metadata supplied by the sample provider rather than from assay-based typing. General conclusions and limits of the study: The amount of clinical and demographic metadata varied by source and participant and was provided uncurated.

TCRbeta CDR3 regions were amplified from genomic DNA using the immunoSEQ Assay, a bias-controlled multiplex PCR. Regarding the original processing steps: Nucleated cell counts per sample were estimated from amplification of reference gene primers within the assay. To quantify the absolute abundance of each unique TCRbeta CDR3 rearrangement, sequence reads were collapsed and filtered. For each sample, productive Simpson clonality was calculated by taking the square root of Simpson's diversity index across productive rearrangements. The table was pulled from immuneACCESS by TCRdb, which kept in-frame rearrangements only. Such tables lose some clones; where checked, under half of the loss comes from unresolved V genes, and the rest has no known cause. D and trimming were read from the DNA, whereas the V and J calls and clone size are those reported in that table. The sample data list nearly 85,000 clones, and 83% of these were observed just once. The ten largest clones capture about 18% of the sample.

CDR1 and CDR2, per the germline V gene, are LGHNA and YSLEER. After removal of 5 bases from V and 2 bases from J, the junction retains 16 bases not matched to a gene. The cysteine opens and the phenylalanine closes a CDR3 of 20 amino acids. The sequence is cut down to CDR3 DNA, 60 bases in frame from base 1. Collaborating institutions collected whole blood in K2EDTA tubes following their own protocols. For TCRbeta analysis, collaborator samples were shipped as frozen whole blood, as isolated PBMCs, or as DNA extracted from either sample type. The clonotype was recovered from a woman aged 60 to 75 with acute or convalescent COVID-19. Material: peripheral blood. The receptor chain draws on TRBV4-3 and TRBJ2-6; the junction holds 9 bases that match TRBD1. For the CDR3, the sequence is CASSGASTGTGSAGANVLTF. The nucleotide sequence reads as follows: TGCGCCAGCAGCGGAGCCTCGACCGGGACAGGGTCGGCTGGGGCCAACGTCCTGACTTTC.